The sequence of this TCR beta chain was determined in a study of T cell repertoires in aging, cancer and after chemotherapy. In the study overall: The full dataset contained several million TCR reads.

Peripheral blood genomic DNA, not sorted cells or RNA, was the template. The CDR3 runs to 15 residues. Germline CDR1 is KGHDR and CDR2 is SFDVKD. Trimming removed 6 bases from V and 6 bases from J; junction bases left unmatched: 6. This clonotype came up a few times. Multiplex touch-down PCR with TRB-A/B primers amplified rearranged V-D-J TRB sequences. MiXCR, applied by TCRdb to the multiplex PCR reads, yields one record per CDR3 protein. The sample holds thousands of distinct CDR3 sequences, around two fifths seen once. Source material: blood. This clonotype originated in a human donor in good health. The chain employs TRBV24-1 and TRBJ2-1; 11 bases align to TRBD2. The CDR3 is CATSPPGLAANEQFF. For the CDR3, the DNA is TGTGCCACCAGTCCCCCGGGACTAGCGGCCAATGAGCAGTTCTTC.